One T cell receptor beta chain is described in this entry. This sample is drawn from a study of response to subunit inactivated influenza vaccine. TCRdb processed the RT-PCR reads anew with MiXCR; each CDR3 protein has one entry. This sample yields approximately 500,000 distinct CDR3 sequences, of which around 21% are seen a single time; roughly 2.8% belongs to the top ten. This CDR3 has 15 amino acids. Trimming took off 5 bases at V and 2 bases at J, with 15 bases between the two ends. The germline V gene has CDR1 SGHRS and CDR2 YFSETQ. The sample also formed part of further work on T cells expressing NK-cell markers. That paper adds: TCR beta cDNA was generated via 5'RACE template switching incorporating UMIs. Seven of the eight sequenced donors were HCMV-seropositive; one was seronegative.

The J gene is TRBJ2-3, the V gene TRBV5-1; D is perhaps TRBD2 (6 bases). The source material was CD4+ T cells sorted from PBMCs, sampled 11 to 12 days after vaccination. The TCR originated in a man aged 50-60 years who received an inactivated influenza vaccine. CDR3 sequence (DNA): TGCGCCAGCAGTAACCGGGAGCCTCACACAGATACGCAGTATTTT. It yields the protein CASSNREPHTDTQYF.